This T cell receptor beta chain is from a study of regulatory T cells in long-lasting Graves disease. Regarding the study as a whole: New patients shared about 910 public clonotypes, and persistent patients shared more, with a few thousand.

The germline V gene encodes CDR1 MNHEY and CDR2 SVGEGT. The CDR3 spans 17 residues. The trim removed 2 bases at V and 2 bases at J, leaving 6 bases unmatched. The time point is: persistent/refractory GD, antithyroid drugs over 5 years with positive TRAb. PBMCs were the source of the RNA used for TCR sequencing. Diagnoses of Graves' disease were made by American Thyroid Association guidelines. This clonotype occurred a few times. Its antigen is undetermined. The TCR beta library used iRepertoire HTBI primers with Arm-PCR amplification of CDR3. TCRdb recomputed calls from the multiplex PCR reads with MiXCR, one row per CDR3 protein. The sample has about 660,000 distinct CDR3 sequences, about 32% seen once.

This receptor was obtained from a female donor with Graves disease. The input for sequencing was peripheral blood mononuclear cells (PBMCs), taken when the disease was refractory, from a patient treated with antithyroid drugs. The gene calls are TRBV6-2 or TRBV6-3 and TRBJ1-6; 7 bases fit TRBD1. The CDR3 sequence is CASSYEGAITYNSPLHF. DNA of the CDR3: TGTGCCAGCAGTTACGAGGGGGCGATCACCTATAATTCACCCCTCCACTTT.